These 10 T cell receptor beta chains were sequenced from one sample in a study of CD8+ T cells in alopecia areata. cDNA reverse transcribed from extracted RNA served as the sequencing template. The method was immunoSEQ multiplex PCR; TCRdb's version includes in-frame clones alone and lacks a portion of them. Among 210,000 or so clones, just over 65% were seen once, and the ten largest hold over 1%. Treatment noted: oral pan-JAK inhibitor, 5-10 mg twice daily. The sample here was CD4+ T cells sorted from blood, taken between weeks 44 and 45, from a patient treated with tofacitinib. These receptors came from a human donor with alopecia areata.

The chain links TRBV5-6 to TRBJ1-2; 10 nucleotides agree with TRBD1. Germline CDR1 reads SGHDT; CDR2 reads YYEEEE. This CDR3 spans 16 amino acids. V dropped 3 bases and J dropped 6; count of bases not matched to a gene: 11. The CDR3 nucleotides are TGTGCCAGCAGCTCCCTAGGACAGGGGGAGTATGATGGCTACACCTTC. Its translation: CASSSLGQGEYDGYTF.

The rearrangement uses TRBV29-1 and TRBJ2-7, with D perhaps being TRBD1 or TRBD2 (6 bases each). Trimming pared 6 bases from V and 1 base from J, leaving 16 bases between. Germline V gene data show CDR1 as SQVTM and CDR2 as ANQGSEA. This CDR3 comprises 14 residues. The CDR3 region is CSVTTGARSYEQYF. The CDR3 region has the DNA TGCAGCGTAACTACGGGGGCTCGTTCCTACGAGCAGTACTTC.

V is TRBV30 and J is TRBJ2-1; 11 bases align to TRBD2. The CDR3 runs 14 residues. Trimming took 5 bases from V and 5 from J; bases not matched to a gene: 5. Germline V CDR1 and CDR2: GTSNPN, SVGIG (reference sequence). CDR3 loop: CAWVPSGGNNEQFF. The CDR3 bases are TGTGCCTGGGTCCCTAGCGGGGGGAACAATGAGCAGTTCTTC. The full variable domain, in which reference TRBV30 and TRBJ2-1 provide the parts outside the CDR3, is SQTIHQWPATLVQPVGSPLSLECTVEGTSNPNLYWYRQAAGRGLQLLFYSVGIGQISSEVPQNLSASRPQDRQFILSSKKLLLSDSGFYLCAWVPSGGNNEQFFGPGTRLTVL.

This chain uses TRBV9 with TRBJ2-5; D ambiguous. The DNA end is a closer match to TRBJ2-7, so the J assignment may be wrong. The CDR3 runs to 14 residues. Germline values: CDR1 SGDLS, CDR2 YYNGEE. The CDR3 reads CASSLTADFYEQYF. CDR3 sequence (DNA): TGTGCCAGCAGCCTCACAGCAGATTTCTACGAGCAGTACTTC.

The chain links TRBV20-1 to TRBJ1-2; possibly TRBD1 for D (5 bases). V lost 4 bases, J lost 14 bases, and 17 bases lay in between. Germline CDR1 is DFQATT and CDR2 is SNEGSKA (reference sequence). This CDR3 is 11 amino acids long. Here the CDR3 reads CSATKTDIRTF. CDR3 coding DNA: TGCAGTGCTACAAAGACAGACATAAGGACCTTC.

This chain joins TRBV12-5 and TRBJ1-2, with D unresolved. The CDR3 has 12 residues. The germline V gene encodes CDR1 LGHNT and CDR2 FRNRAP. With 7 bases removed from V and 5 bases from J, the gap between germline ends came to 11 bases. CDR3 DNA: TGTGCTAGTGCCCCCATTGGATATGGCTACACCTTC. It specifies CASAPIGYGYTF.

This clone was detected a few times. The chain carries TRBV2 and TRBJ1-5; 8 nucleotides align to TRBD1. V trimming: 7 bases; J trimming: 8 bases; junction bases outside the gene matches: 7. The CDR3 totals 13 residues. Germline V gene data show CDR1 as SNHLY and CDR2 as FYNNEI. DNA of the CDR3: TGTGCCAGCACAAAAACAGGGGGTGAGCCCCAGCATTTT. It encodes CASTKTGGEPQHF.

The chain combines TRBV2 with TRBJ1-2, with 9 bases aligning to TRBD1. Germline V lookup: CDR1 SNHLY, CDR2 FYNNEI. After removal of 6 bases from V and 5 bases from J, the junction contained 4 bases not matched to a gene. The CDR3 loop spans 13 amino acids. DNA of the CDR3: TGTGCCAGCAGGCGGACAGGGGAATATGGCTACACCTTC. Protein: CASRRTGEYGYTF.

V is TRBV30 and J is TRBJ1-2; tentatively, D is TRBD1 (6 bases). This CDR3 region has 14 residues. From germline, CDR1 is GTSNPN and CDR2 SVGIG (reference sequence). Trimming pared 2 bases from V and 8 bases from J, leaving 18 bases between. CDR3 residues: CAWSWGQGRSGYTF. The DNA of the CDR3 is TGTGCCTGGAGTTGGGGGCAGGGTCGTAGCGGCTACACCTTC.

This chain links TRBV2 with TRBJ1-4; a possible D gene is TRBD1 (5 bases). V lost 7 bases, J lost 8 bases, and 14 bases lay in between. The CDR3 sequence is 13 residues long. The germline V gene encodes CDR1 SNHLY and CDR2 FYNNEI. Here the CDR3 reads CASNRDGVEKLFF. In DNA form, the CDR3 reads TGTGCCAGCAATAGGGACGGAGTGGAAAAACTGTTTTTT. Looking up the rest from reference TRBV2 and TRBJ1-4 gives the full variable domain: EPEVTQTPSHQVTQMGQEVILRCVPISNHLYFYWYRQILGQKVEFLVSFYNNEISEKSEIFDDQFSVERPDGSNFTLKIRSTKLEDSAMYFCASNRDGVEKLFFGSGTQLSVL.